What follows are 21 T cell receptor beta chains derived from one specimen sequenced in a study of response to subunit inactivated influenza vaccine. MiXCR, run by TCRdb on the RT-PCR reads, gives a single entry per CDR3 protein. The sample holds 550,000 to 800,000 distinct CDR3 sequences; about 15% are singletons and the top ten take 6% to 8%. The sequenced sample was PBMCs from blood, obtained 14 to 15 days before vaccination. These receptors were obtained from a man aged 50-59 years who received an inactivated influenza vaccine.

V and J are TRBV9 and TRBJ2-1, with TRBD2 matching over 8 bases. This CDR3 has 16 residues. Losses at the gene ends were 0 bases for V and 2 bases for J; bases not matched to a gene: 4. CDR1 is SGDLS, CDR2 YYNGEE, per germline. The CDR3 is CASSVAGAGAYNEQFF. CDR3 bases: TGTGCCAGCAGCGTAGCCGGAGCGGGAGCCTACAATGAGCAGTTCTTC.

This clonotype came up a few times. V and J are TRBV12-3 or TRBV12-4 and TRBJ2-7, with a weak D call TRBD1 (5 bases). The V end was cut by 9 bases, the J end by 6 bases, with 15 bases between. This CDR3 is 12 amino acids long. DNA for the CDR3: TGTGCCAGTCGTAGGGGCTCGCTCGAGCAGTACTTC. Protein: CASRRGSLEQYF.

In this sample, this clonotype turned up a few times. The chain is built from TRBV20-1 and TRBJ2-7; D gene ambiguous. The CDR3 sequence is 12 residues long. V was shortened by 7 bases and J by 6 bases, with 16 bases between the two germline ends. CDR1 and CDR2 from the germline V gene are DFQATT and SNEGSKA (reference sequence). This chain's CDR3 is CSGLALLREQYF. CDR3 bases: TGCAGTGGCCTCGCCTTATTACGCGAGCAGTACTTC.

The chain employs TRBV6-5 and TRBJ2-7; 8 nucleotides align to TRBD2. This CDR3 has 16 amino acids. CDR1 is MNHEY and CDR2 is SVGAGI in the germline V gene. With V trimmed by 4 bases and J by 3 bases, 11 bases remained unmatched. As DNA, the CDR3 is TGTGCCAGCAGTTTACATTTGGGAAGCGGGAGCTACGAGCAGTACTTC. Amino acids: CASSLHLGSGSYEQYF.

V is TRBV2 and J is TRBJ2-1; tentatively, D is TRBD2 (6 bases). Trimming cost V 7 bases and J 4 bases, with 14 bases left between them. CDR1 and CDR2 from the germline V gene are SNHLY and FYNNEI. CDR3 length: 14 amino acids. CDR3 in DNA: TGTGCCAGCAAAAGGCGGGATGGATACAATGAGCAGTTCTTC. Translation gives CASKRRDGYNEQFF.

This clonotype was found many times. The V gene is TRBV20-1, the J gene TRBJ1-2; 9 nucleotides agree with TRBD1. Per the germline V gene, CDR1 is DFQATT and CDR2 is SNEGSKA (reference sequence). Trimming removed 5 bases from V and 3 bases from J; junction bases left unmatched: 4. The CDR3 has 13 amino acids. The CDR3 here is CSAGGQGHYGYTF. The CDR3 coding sequence is TGCAGTGCTGGGGGACAGGGCCACTATGGCTACACCTTC.

The chain recombines TRBV29-1 with TRBJ1-1; D call uncertain. Trimming took off 4 bases at V and 1 base at J, with 10 bases between the two ends. The CDR3 runs 13 residues. Germline V lookup: CDR1 SQVTM, CDR2 ANQGSEA. The CDR3: CSVGPSGNTEAFF. CDR3 nucleotides: TGCAGCGTTGGTCCTTCAGGGAACACTGAAGCTTTCTTT.

This clonotype was counted between two and nine times. CDR3 amino acids: CASSLVDSGYTF. The CDR3 DNA is TGTGCCAGCAGCTTAGTAGACAGTGGCTACACCTTC. The rearrangement joins TRBV7-9 to TRBJ1-2, with a possible D match to TRBD1 (5 bases). Trimming stripped 1 base from V and 7 bases from J, with 7 bases between. The CDR3 length is 12 residues. Germline-derived CDR1 and CDR2 are SEHNR and FQNEAQ (reference sequence).

Only a few counts were recorded for this clonotype. The chain couples TRBV5-1 to TRBJ1-5; D remains ambiguous. The CDR3 length is 13 residues. Trimming removed 4 bases at V and 1 base at J, with 6 bases between. Germline CDR1 is SGHRS and CDR2 is YFSETQ. CDR3 region: CASSMDSNQPQHF. The DNA for the CDR3 is TGCGCCAGCAGCATGGACAGCAATCAGCCCCAGCATTTT.

The chain combines TRBV27 with TRBJ2-3, with D possibly matching TRBD1 (6 bases). Germline lookup yields CDR1 MNHEY and CDR2 SMNVEV (reference sequence). V was trimmed by 2 bases and J by 1 base, leaving 13 bases between them. The length of the CDR3 is 16 residues. This CDR3 is CASSLLTGLGTDTQYF. CDR3 bases: TGTGCCAGCAGTTTACTAACAGGGTTAGGCACAGATACGCAGTATTTT.

There are many counts of this clonotype. The chain employs TRBV12-3 or TRBV12-4 and TRBJ2-7; possibly TRBD1 for D (6 bases). The CDR3 has 14 amino acids. Deletions cut 3 bases from V and 2 bases from J, with 11 bases between. The CDR3 DNA is TGTGCCAGCAGTTTGGAGACAGGTCCCTACGAGCAGTACTTC. Encoded protein: CASSLETGPYEQYF.

In this sample, this clonotype turned up a few times. This rearrangement joins TRBV15 to TRBJ2-5; D unresolved. This CDR3 is built from 14 residues. Germline V lookup: CDR1 LNHNV, CDR2 YYDKDF (reference sequence). Trimming cost V 1 base and J 1 base, with 7 bases left between them. CDR3 DNA: TGTGCCACCAGCAGAGTTTTCAGCCAAGAGACCCAGTACTTC. It encodes CATSRVFSQETQYF. The whole variable domain, filled in from reference TRBV15 and TRBJ2-5, reads DAMVIQNPRYQVTQFGKPVTLSCSQTLNHNVMYWYQQKSSQAPKLLFHYYDKDFNNEADTPDNFQSRRPNTSFCFLDIRSPGLGDTAMYLCATSRVFSQETQYFGPGTRLLVL.

The chain combines TRBV5-6 with TRBJ2-7, with D maybe TRBD2 (8 bases). V lost 4 bases and J 7 bases, leaving 24 bases between the germline ends. This CDR3 region has 16 residues. Germline V CDR1 and CDR2: SGHDT, YYEEEE. CDR3 sequence (DNA): TGTGCCAGCAGCCCCGTAGCGGGGACCGCCAGGGGGGAGCAGTACTTC. The encoded protein is CASSPVAGTARGEQYF.

This clonotype has at least ten counts. The chain uses TRBV20-1 and TRBJ2-7; 9 bases are shared with TRBD1. CDR3 length: 14 residues. Germline V lookup: CDR1 DFQATT, CDR2 SNEGSKA (reference sequence). The J segment lost 1 base and the V segment lost 2 bases, leaving 3 bases of the junction unmatched. The CDR3 DNA reads TGCAGTGCTAGATCGACAGGGGGTTCCTACGAGCAGTACTTC. This encodes CSARSTGGSYEQYF.

This clonotype was seen a few times. The chain couples TRBV29-1 to TRBJ2-2, with 11 bases fitting TRBD2. Germline CDR1 is SQVTM and CDR2 is ANQGSEA. V dropped 7 bases and J dropped 8; count of bases not matched to a gene: 12. The CDR3 consists of 15 residues. In DNA form, the CDR3 reads TGCAGCGCAACCGGGACTAGCGGCCTATCTGGGGAGCTGTTTTTT. Protein sequence: CSATGTSGLSGELFF.

The rearrangement joins TRBV9 to TRBJ2-1; TRBD2 agrees at 8 bases. This CDR3 region has 19 residues. V shed 0 bases and J 1 base; nucleotides not matched to a gene: 12. Germline lookup yields CDR1 SGDLS and CDR2 YYNGEE. CDR3 sequence: CASSVGPPIAGRSYNEQFF. DNA for the CDR3: TGTGCCAGCAGCGTAGGGCCGCCCATAGCGGGGCGTTCCTACAATGAGCAGTTCTTC.

This chain joins TRBV20-1 and TRBJ2-1; D is perhaps TRBD1 (6 bases). This CDR3 spans 12 amino acids. Germline CDR1 reads DFQATT; CDR2 reads SNEGSKA (reference sequence). V was shortened by 7 bases and J by 1 base, with 8 bases between the two germline ends. As DNA, the CDR3 is TGCAGTGTAGGGGGTTCCTACAATGAGCAGTTCTTC. Translating gives CSVGGSYNEQFF.

The table lists this clonotype with many counts. The CDR3 region has the DNA TGTGCCAGCAGCCAGCATGACTATGGCTACACCTTC. This gives the protein CASSQHDYGYTF. The chain couples TRBV7-2 to TRBJ1-2, with D uncertain. Germline V gene data show CDR1 as SGHTA and CDR2 as FQGNSA. V was trimmed by 5 bases and J by 3 bases, leaving 7 bases between them. The CDR3 spans 12 residues. Full variable domain (rest looked up from reference TRBV7-2 and TRBJ1-2): GAGVSQSPSNKVTEKGKDVELRCDPISGHTALYWYRQSLGQGLEFLIYFQGNSAPDKSGLPSDRFSAERTGGSVSTLTIQRTQQEDSAVYLCASSQHDYGYTFGSGTRLTVV.

The chain carries TRBV6-2 or TRBV6-3 and TRBJ2-7; 9 bases match TRBD1. Germline CDR1 is MNHEY and CDR2 is SVGEGT. Unmatched junction bases numbered 6, after V lost 4 bases and J lost 2 bases. There are 15 residues in the CDR3. The CDR3 DNA reads as TGTGCCAGCAGTTTAGACGGGACAGGGACCTACGAGCAGTACTTC. It codes for CASSLDGTGTYEQYF.

The chain employs TRBV6-1 and TRBJ2-7, with 9 bases that match TRBD1. Germline CDR1 reads MNHNS; CDR2 reads SASEGT. V gave up 1 base and J gave up 3 bases; unmatched junction bases: 10. The CDR3 runs to 17 residues. Here the CDR3 DNA reads TGTGCCAGCAGTGAAGTCGTTGGGACAGGGTTATTCTACGAGCAGTACTTC. The encoded protein is CASSEVVGTGLFYEQYF.

This clonotype has a handful of counts. The V call is TRBV5-5, the J call TRBJ1-6, with a weak D call TRBD1 (5 bases). The CDR3 spans 15 residues. The ends were cut back, 6 bases at V and 4 bases at J, with 14 bases in the middle. Germline V gene data show CDR1 as SGHKS and CDR2 as YYEKEE (reference sequence). The chain's CDR3 is CASNLQGTYNSPLHF. CDR3 DNA: TGTGCCAGCAATCTCCAGGGCACATATAATTCACCCCTCCACTTT.